Each of the 21 T cell receptor beta chains below was sequenced from the same sample in a study of cytotoxic CD8 clonotypes in ibrutinib-treated CLL. Sequenced by immunoSEQ multiplex PCR; TCRdb stores in-frame clones only, minus some. This table holds over 200,000 clones, approximately 75% found once. Source: PBMCs, taken after 12 months of ibrutinib treatment. Every receptor here comes from a human donor with chronic lymphocytic leukemia.

The rearrangement joins TRBV15 to TRBJ1-4; D possibly corresponds to TRBD1 (5 bases). Per germline, CDR1 LNHNV and CDR2 YYDKDF (reference sequence). Trimming removed 0 bases at V and 7 bases at J, with 15 bases between. The CDR3 loop spans 16 amino acids. The CDR3 reads CATSRDFGGSSEKLFF. CDR3 nucleotides: TGTGCCACCAGCAGAGACTTCGGGGGATCGAGTGAAAAACTGTTTTTT.

The chain uses TRBV11-2 and TRBJ2-4; a possible D gene is TRBD2 (6 bases). The CDR3 length is 16 residues. Germline loops: CDR1 SGHAT, CDR2 FQNNGV. V was cut by 5 bases and J by 3 bases, with 17 bases left in between. The CDR3 protein is CASSLGGYSGKNIQYF. In DNA form, the CDR3 reads TGTGCCAGCAGCCTGGGGGGTTACAGCGGCAAAAACATTCAGTACTTC.

V gene TRBV30 combines with J gene TRBJ1-5; tentative D call: TRBD1 (5 bases). The germline V and J ends were trimmed by 8 bases and 5 bases, with 13 bases remaining between them. The CDR3 loop spans 12 amino acids. Germline V gene data show CDR1 as GTSNPN and CDR2 as SVGIG (reference sequence). CDR3 sequence: CALRGDDQPQHF. CDR3 DNA: TGTGCCCTTCGCGGGGACGATCAGCCCCAGCATTTT.

As DNA, the CDR3 is TGCGCCAGCAGCCGAAAGGGTGAAACCGGGGAGCTGTTTTTT. Residues: CASSRKGETGELFF. The V call is TRBV4-1, the J call TRBJ2-2; D gene unclear. Trimming left V 4 bases short and J 5 bases short, with 11 bases between. The CDR3 runs to 14 residues. The germline CDR1 and CDR2 sequences are MGHRA and YSYEKL.

The chain has TRBV7-9 and TRBJ1-4; 10 bases are a match to TRBD1. The length of the CDR3 is 16 residues. Germline values: CDR1 SEHNR, CDR2 FQNEAQ (reference sequence). Germline trimming cut 7 bases from V and 2 bases from J; bases unmatched to any gene: 7. CDR3 nucleotide sequence: TGTGCCAGCACATCGGGACAGGGGTTTACTAATGAAAAACTGTTTTTT. Protein sequence: CASTSGQGFTNEKLFF. The whole variable domain, remainder taken from reference TRBV7-9 and TRBJ1-4, is DTGVSQNPRHKITKRGQNVTFRCDPISEHNRLYWYRQTLGQGPEFLTYFQNEAQLEKSRLLSDRFSAERPKGSFSTLEIQRTEQGDSAMYLCASTSGQGFTNEKLFFGSGTQLSVL.

The CDR3 DNA reads as TGTGCCACCTCAAAGGGGGACAGGGGGCGCTACGAGCAGTACTTC. It yields the protein CATSKGDRGRYEQYF. V is TRBV6-5 and J is TRBJ2-7, with TRBD1 matching 12 bases. This CDR3 has 15 amino acids. CDR1 is MNHEY and CDR2 is SVGAGI in the germline V gene. With V trimmed by 10 bases and J by 3 bases, 10 bases remained unmatched.

The V call is TRBV4-1, the J call TRBJ2-5, with 11 bases identical to TRBD2. CDR1 and CDR2 from the germline V gene are MGHRA and YSYEKL. The CDR3 consists of 17 residues. V lost 1 base to trimming and J lost 5 bases; unmatched junction nucleotides: 9. The CDR3 nucleotides read TGCGCCAGCAGCCAAGCCCCACTAGCGGGGGTGGGGGAGACCCAGTACTTC. Its protein is CASSQAPLAGVGETQYF.

The V gene is TRBV7-9, the J gene TRBJ1-6, with 8 positions matching TRBD1. CDR3 size: 15 residues. The germline gives CDR1 SEHNR, CDR2 FQNEAQ (reference sequence). V gave up 5 bases and J gave up 11 bases; unmatched junction bases: 11. The CDR3 nucleotides read TGTGCCAGCAGCCGTCCCGGGACAGGCTTTGCACCCCTCCACTTT. It specifies CASSRPGTGFAPLHF. The whole variable domain, remainder taken from reference TRBV7-9 and TRBJ1-6, is DTGVSQNPRHKITKRGQNVTFRCDPISEHNRLYWYRQTLGQGPEFLTYFQNEAQLEKSRLLSDRFSAERPKGSFSTLEIQRTEQGDSAMYLCASSRPGTGFAPLHFGNGTRLTVT.

For the CDR3, the DNA is TGTGCCAGCAGTTCCATCCGAACCAGCACAGATACGCAGTATTTT. It translates to CASSSIRTSTDTQYF. This chain links TRBV28 with TRBJ2-3; D not certain. Germline values: CDR1 MDHEN, CDR2 SYDVKM. The CDR3 spans 15 residues. V lost 4 bases and J lost 0, with 11 bases in between. Combining the CDR3 with reference TRBV28 and TRBJ2-3 gives the whole variable domain DVKVTQSSRYLVKRTGEKVFLECVQDMDHENMFWYRQDPGLGLRLIYFSYDVKMKEKGDIPEGYSVSREKKERFSLILESASTNQTSMYLCASSSIRTSTDTQYFGPGTRLTVL.

J is TRBJ2-4 and V is TRBV19; D gene unclear. The CDR3 has 16 residues. The V end was cut by 3 bases, the J end by 2 bases, with 14 bases between. The germline gives CDR1 LNHDA, CDR2 SQIVND (reference sequence). CDR3 nucleotide sequence: TGTGCCAGTAGTATTGGAGTTGGGGTACCCAAAAACATTCAGTACTTC. Its translation: CASSIGVGVPKNIQYF. The full variable domain, with the rest looked up from reference TRBV19 and TRBJ2-4, is DGGITQSPKYLFRKEGQNVTLSCEQNLNHDAMYWYRQDPGQGLRLIYYSQIVNDFQKGDIAEGYSVSREKKESFPLTVTSAQKNPTAFYLCASSIGVGVPKNIQYFGAGTRLSVL.

Ten or more counts support this clone. V and J are TRBV6-1 and TRBJ2-7; tentatively, D is TRBD1 (6 bases). The V end was cut by 4 bases, the J end by 3 bases, with 13 bases between. CDR3 length: 14 amino acids. The germline V gene has CDR1 MNHNS and CDR2 SASEGT. The CDR3 region is CASSGAGENYEQYF. The CDR3 nucleotides are TGTGCCAGCAGTGGGGCAGGGGAAAACTACGAGCAGTACTTC.

The CDR3 DNA is TGTGCCAGCAGCCAAATAGCGGGCACGAACACCGGGGAGCTGTTTTTT. Translated: CASSQIAGTNTGELFF. V usage is TRBV14 and J usage is TRBJ2-2, with 7 bases identical to TRBD2. J gave up 0 bases and V 2 bases, and 3 bases lay outside the gene matches. The CDR3 runs to 16 residues. Looked up from germline, CDR1 is SGHDN and CDR2 is FVKESK.

The V and J genes are TRBV2 and TRBJ2-6; D ambiguous. The CDR3 consists of 12 residues. Trimming shortened V by 7 bases and J by 6 bases, and 7 bases separated the two germline ends. The germline V gene has CDR1 SNHLY and CDR2 FYNNEI. CDR3 nucleotide sequence: TGTGCCAGCACCGCAGCGGCCAACGTCCTGACTTTC. This translates into CASTAAANVLTF.

The chain has TRBV2 and TRBJ1-1; D is possibly TRBD1 (6 bases). This CDR3 comprises 14 residues. Trimming took 8 bases from V and 2 from J, leaving 15 bases between them. Germline V gives CDR1 SNHLY, CDR2 FYNNEI. The CDR3 sequence is CASGTGRFNTEAFF. Here the CDR3 DNA reads TGTGCCAGCGGCACAGGGAGGTTCAACACTGAAGCTTTCTTT.

In this sample, this clone turned up a few times. V usage is TRBV28 and J usage is TRBJ2-1; TRBD2 might be the D (5 bases). In germline, CDR1 is MDHEN, CDR2 SYDVKM. Trimming pared 7 bases from V and 0 bases from J, leaving 13 bases between. This CDR3 is built from 15 residues. The CDR3 here is CASIGLAPSYNEQFF. The CDR3 coding sequence is TGTGCCAGCATCGGGCTAGCTCCCTCCTACAATGAGCAGTTCTTC.

The V call is TRBV7-2, the J call TRBJ1-1, with a weak D call TRBD1 (6 bases). The CDR3 is 13 amino acids. Germline V CDR1 and CDR2: SGHTA, FQGNSA. Trimming took 5 bases from V and 3 from J, leaving 10 bases between them. CDR3 DNA sequence: TGTGCCAGCAGCCCGGACAGCTACACTGAAGCTTTCTTT. It translates to CASSPDSYTEAFF.

The gene calls are TRBV5-1 and TRBJ2-1; a weak D match, TRBD2 (6 bases). With 4 bases removed from V and 2 bases from J, the gap between germline ends came to 13 bases. CDR1 is SGHRS and CDR2 is YFSETQ in the germline V gene. The CDR3 length is 15 residues. The CDR3, as DNA: TGCGCCAGCAGCCCCCAGGTAGCGGCCTACAATGAGCAGTTCTTC. It translates to CASSPQVAAYNEQFF. The whole variable domain, filled in from reference TRBV5-1 and TRBJ2-1, reads KAGVTQTPRYLIKTRGQQVTLSCSPISGHRSVSWYQQTPGQGLQFLFEYFSETQRNKGNFPGRFSGRQFSNSRSEMNVSTLELGDSALYLCASSPQVAAYNEQFFGPGTRLTVL.

The chain has TRBV28 and TRBJ2-7, with 9 bases aligning to TRBD2. This CDR3 region has 13 residues. The V and J ends lost 6 bases and 2 bases, in that order; junction bases with no gene match: 2. Germline V gene lookup returns CDR1 MDHEN and CDR2 SYDVKM. The CDR3 spells CASRTSGAYEQYF. DNA for the CDR3: TGTGCCAGCAGGACTAGCGGAGCCTACGAGCAGTACTTC.

V gene TRBV6-5 combines with J gene TRBJ2-2, with 10 bases lining up with TRBD2. Germline values: CDR1 MNHEY, CDR2 SVGAGI. The CDR3 loop spans 14 amino acids. J gave up 4 bases and V 4 bases, and 0 bases lay outside the gene matches. CDR3 in DNA: TGTGCCAGCAGTTCTAGCGGGGGCACCGGGGAGCTGTTTTTT. It is translated as CASSSSGGTGELFF.

The chain couples TRBV2 to TRBJ2-3; perhaps TRBD1 as D (5 bases). There are 13 residues in the CDR3. V lost 7 bases and J lost 4, with 12 bases in between. The V gene's germline CDR1 is SNHLY and CDR2 FYNNEI. The CDR3 here is CASTGRVADTQYF. Written as DNA, the CDR3 is TGTGCCAGCACCGGCAGGGTTGCAGATACGCAGTATTTT.

V gene TRBV6-6 combines with J gene TRBJ1-2; 8 positions agree with TRBD1. The CDR3 has 13 amino acids. V gave up 6 bases and J gave up 3 bases; unmatched junction bases: 3. Germline CDR1 reads MNHNY; CDR2 reads SVGAGI (reference sequence). DNA for the CDR3: TGTGCCAGCAGGACAGGGGTAGACTATGGCTACACCTTC. Its translation is CASRTGVDYGYTF.